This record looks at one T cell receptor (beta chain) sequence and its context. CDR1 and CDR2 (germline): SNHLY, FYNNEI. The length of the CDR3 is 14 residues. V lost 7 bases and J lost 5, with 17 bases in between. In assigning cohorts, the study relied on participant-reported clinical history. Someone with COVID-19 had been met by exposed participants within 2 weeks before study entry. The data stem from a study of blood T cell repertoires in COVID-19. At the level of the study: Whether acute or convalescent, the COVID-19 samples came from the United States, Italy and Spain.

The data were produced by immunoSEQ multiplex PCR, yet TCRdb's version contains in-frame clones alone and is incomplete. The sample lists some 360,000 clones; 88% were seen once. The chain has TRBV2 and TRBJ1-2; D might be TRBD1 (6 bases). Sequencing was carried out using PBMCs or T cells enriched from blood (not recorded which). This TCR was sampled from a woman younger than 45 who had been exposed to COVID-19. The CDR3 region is CASNRDNSVYGYTF. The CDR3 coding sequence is TGTGCCAGCAACCGGGACAATTCCGTGTATGGCTACACCTTC.